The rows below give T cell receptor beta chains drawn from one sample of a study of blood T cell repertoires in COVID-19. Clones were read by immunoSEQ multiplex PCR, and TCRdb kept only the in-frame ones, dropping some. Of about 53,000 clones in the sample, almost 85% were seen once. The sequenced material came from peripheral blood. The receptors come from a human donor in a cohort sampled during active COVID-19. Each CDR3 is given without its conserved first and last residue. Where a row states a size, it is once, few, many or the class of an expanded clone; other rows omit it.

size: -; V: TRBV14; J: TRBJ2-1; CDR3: ASSLTNLGNEQF
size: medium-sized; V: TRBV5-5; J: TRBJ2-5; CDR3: ASSLATGGFVGETQY
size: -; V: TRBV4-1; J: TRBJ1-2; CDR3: ASSPVGQSYGYT
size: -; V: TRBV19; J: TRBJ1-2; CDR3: ASSRVKGTVTTNYGYT
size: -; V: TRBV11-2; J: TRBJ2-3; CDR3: ASSPSFGTSGSDTQY
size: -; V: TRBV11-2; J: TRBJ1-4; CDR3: ASSLVRGGYEKLF
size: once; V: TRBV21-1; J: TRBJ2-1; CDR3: ASSKGLAGGRNEQF
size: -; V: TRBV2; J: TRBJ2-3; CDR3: ASVFETNINTDTQY
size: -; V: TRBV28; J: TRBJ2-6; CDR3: ASSSGGQITGANVLT
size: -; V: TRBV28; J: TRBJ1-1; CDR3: ASSPTVRQRYTEAF
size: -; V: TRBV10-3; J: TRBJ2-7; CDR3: AISVGDGGAYEQY
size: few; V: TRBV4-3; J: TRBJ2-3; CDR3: ASSPSLVRGGLGDTQY
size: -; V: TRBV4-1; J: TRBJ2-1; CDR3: ASSPLVGTSGRGSF
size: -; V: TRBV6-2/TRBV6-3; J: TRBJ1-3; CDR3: ASSSKPNTIY
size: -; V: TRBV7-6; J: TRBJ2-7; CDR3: ASSLAPGPTVDEQY
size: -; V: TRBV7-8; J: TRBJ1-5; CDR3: ASSLGRVQPQH
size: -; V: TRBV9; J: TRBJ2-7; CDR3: ASSVLGGVGEQY
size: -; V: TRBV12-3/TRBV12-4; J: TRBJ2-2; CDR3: ASSYRVTGELF
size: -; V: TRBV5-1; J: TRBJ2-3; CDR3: ASRPGADTQY
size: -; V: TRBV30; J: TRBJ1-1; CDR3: ARTGSNGGEAF
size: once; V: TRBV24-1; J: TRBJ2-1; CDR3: ATSDREREQF
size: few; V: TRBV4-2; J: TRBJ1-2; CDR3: ASSQSGTGGGYT
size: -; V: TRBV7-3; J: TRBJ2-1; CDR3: ASSSPGAGGNEQF
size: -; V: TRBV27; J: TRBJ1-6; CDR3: ASSQPGQVNSPLH
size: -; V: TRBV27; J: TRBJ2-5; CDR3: ASSAGPGLPLETQY
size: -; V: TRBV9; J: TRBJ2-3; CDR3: ASSPQASTDTQY
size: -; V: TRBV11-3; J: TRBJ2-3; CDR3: ASSLSGGLGDTQY
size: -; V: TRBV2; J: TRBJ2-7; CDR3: ASSEGPGQGYEQY
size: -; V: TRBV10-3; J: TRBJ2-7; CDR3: AISDTRTGTFEQY
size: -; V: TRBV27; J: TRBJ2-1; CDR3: ASRLIGSYNEQF
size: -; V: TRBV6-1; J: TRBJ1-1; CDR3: ASSEFFVNTEAF
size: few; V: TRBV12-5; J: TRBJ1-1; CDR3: ASGPPTGANEAF
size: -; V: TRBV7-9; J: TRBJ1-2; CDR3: ASSFEVWGNRRGYT
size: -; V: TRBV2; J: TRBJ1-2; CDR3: ASSVPRTGPYGYT
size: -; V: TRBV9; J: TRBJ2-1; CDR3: ASSVGGGPDEQF
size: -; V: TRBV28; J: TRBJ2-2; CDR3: ASSSTGGLGTGELF
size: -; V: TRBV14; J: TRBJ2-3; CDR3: ASSRGLAGITDTQY
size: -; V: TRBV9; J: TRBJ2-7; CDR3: ASSVEPGKSYEQY
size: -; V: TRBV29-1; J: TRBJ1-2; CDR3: SVTGTGGGYT
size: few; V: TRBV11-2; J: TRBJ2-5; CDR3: ASSLRSLIRGTETQY
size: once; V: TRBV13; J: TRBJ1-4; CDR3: ASRGRGFSNEKLF
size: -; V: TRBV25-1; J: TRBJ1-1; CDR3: ASSDYYTEAF
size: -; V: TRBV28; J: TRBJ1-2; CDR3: ASSLDSNYGYT
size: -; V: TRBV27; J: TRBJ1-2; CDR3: ASSLQGNYGYT
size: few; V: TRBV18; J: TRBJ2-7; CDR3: ASSDGQGKQY
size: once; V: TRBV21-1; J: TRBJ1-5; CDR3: ASSKRRDRQPQH
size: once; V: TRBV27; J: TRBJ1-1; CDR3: ASSSPASSLNTEAF
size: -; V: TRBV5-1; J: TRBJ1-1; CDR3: ASSLRSGEPF
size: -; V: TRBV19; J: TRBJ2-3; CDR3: ASSISGSEADTQY